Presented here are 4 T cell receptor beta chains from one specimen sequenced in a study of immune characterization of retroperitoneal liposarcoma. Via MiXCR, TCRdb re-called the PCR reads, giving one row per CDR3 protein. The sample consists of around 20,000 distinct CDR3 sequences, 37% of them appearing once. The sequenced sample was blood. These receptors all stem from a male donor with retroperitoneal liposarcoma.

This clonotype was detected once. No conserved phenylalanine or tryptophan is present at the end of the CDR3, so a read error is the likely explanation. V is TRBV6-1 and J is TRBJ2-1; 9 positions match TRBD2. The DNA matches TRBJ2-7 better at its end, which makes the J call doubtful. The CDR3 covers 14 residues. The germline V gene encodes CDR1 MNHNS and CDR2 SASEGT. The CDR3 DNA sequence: TGTGCCCGCGTCCAAGCTAGCGGGGCCTACGAGCAGTACTGC. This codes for CARVQASGAYEQYC.

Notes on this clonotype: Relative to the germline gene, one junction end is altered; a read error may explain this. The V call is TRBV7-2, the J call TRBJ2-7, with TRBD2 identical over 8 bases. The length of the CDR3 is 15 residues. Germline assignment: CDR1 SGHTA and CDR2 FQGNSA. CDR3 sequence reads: CASNRGGTITYEQSF. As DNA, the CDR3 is TGTGCCAGCAATCGGGGGGGGACCATCACCTACGAGCAATCCTTC.

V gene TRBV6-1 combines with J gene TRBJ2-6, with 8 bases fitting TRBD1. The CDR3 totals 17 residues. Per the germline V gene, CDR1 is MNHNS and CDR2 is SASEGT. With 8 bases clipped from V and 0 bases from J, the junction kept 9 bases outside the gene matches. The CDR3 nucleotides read TGTGCCAGCGCCAGGGGGACAGGCTACTCTGGGGCCAACGTCCTGACTTTC. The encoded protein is CASARGTGYSGANVLTF.

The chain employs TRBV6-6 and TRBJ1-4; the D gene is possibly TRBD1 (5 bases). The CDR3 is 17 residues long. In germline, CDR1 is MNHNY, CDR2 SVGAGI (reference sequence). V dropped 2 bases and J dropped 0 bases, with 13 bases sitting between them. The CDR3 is CASSYGTASATNEKLFF. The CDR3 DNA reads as TGTGCCAGCAGTTACGGGACTGCATCTGCAACTAATGAAAAACTGTTTTTT.